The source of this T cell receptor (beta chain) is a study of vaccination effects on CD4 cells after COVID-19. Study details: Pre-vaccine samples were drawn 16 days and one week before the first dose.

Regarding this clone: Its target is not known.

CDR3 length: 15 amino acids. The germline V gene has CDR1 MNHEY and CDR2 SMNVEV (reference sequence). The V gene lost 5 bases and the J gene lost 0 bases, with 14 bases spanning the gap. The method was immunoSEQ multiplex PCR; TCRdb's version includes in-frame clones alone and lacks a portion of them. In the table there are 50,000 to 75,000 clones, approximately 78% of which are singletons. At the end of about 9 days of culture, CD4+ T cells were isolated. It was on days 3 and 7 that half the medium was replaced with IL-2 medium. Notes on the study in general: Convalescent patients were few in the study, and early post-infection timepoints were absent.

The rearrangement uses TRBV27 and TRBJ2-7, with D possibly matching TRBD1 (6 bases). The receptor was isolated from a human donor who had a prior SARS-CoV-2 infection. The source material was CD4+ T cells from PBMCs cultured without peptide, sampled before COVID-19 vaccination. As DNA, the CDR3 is TGTGCCAGCAGTCCATGGACAGCCATCTCCTACGAGCAGTACTTC. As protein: CASSPWTAISYEQYF.